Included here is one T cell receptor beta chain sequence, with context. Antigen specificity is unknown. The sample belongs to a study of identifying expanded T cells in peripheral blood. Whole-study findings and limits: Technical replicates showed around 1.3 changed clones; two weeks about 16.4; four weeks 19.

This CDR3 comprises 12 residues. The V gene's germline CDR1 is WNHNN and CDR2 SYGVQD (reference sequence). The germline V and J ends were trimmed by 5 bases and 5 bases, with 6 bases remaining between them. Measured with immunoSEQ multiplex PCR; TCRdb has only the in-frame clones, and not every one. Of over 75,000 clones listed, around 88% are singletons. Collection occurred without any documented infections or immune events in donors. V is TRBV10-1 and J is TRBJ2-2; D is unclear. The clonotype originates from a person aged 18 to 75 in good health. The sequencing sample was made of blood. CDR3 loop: CASSFPTGELFF. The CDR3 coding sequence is TGCGCCAGCAGTTTTCCTACCGGGGAGCTGTTTTTT.